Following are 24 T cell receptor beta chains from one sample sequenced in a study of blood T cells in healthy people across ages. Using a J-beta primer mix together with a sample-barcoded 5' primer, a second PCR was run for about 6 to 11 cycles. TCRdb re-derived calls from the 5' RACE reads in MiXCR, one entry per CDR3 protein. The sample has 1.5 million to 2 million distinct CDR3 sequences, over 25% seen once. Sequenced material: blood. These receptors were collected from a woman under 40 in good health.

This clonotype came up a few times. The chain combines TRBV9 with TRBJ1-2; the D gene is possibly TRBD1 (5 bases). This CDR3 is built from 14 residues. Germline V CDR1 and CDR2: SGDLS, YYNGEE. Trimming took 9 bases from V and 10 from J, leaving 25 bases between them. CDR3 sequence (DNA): TGTGCCACCAAACCAACTACACACCAGGGTAACTACACCTTC. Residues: CATKPTTHQGNYTF.

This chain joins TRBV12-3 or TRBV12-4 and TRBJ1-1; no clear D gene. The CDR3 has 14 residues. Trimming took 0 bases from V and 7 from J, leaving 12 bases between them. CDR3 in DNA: TGTGCCAGCAGTTTAGCGCTCGGAGGGTTTGAAGCTTTCTTT. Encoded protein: CASSLALGGFEAFF.

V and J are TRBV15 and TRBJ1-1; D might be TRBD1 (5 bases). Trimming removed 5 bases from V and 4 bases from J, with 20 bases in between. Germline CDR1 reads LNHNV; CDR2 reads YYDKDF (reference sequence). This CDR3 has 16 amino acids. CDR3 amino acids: CATSSRGPGLGTEAFF. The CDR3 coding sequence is TGTGCCACCAGCTCCAGAGGTCCGGGGCTAGGCACTGAAGCTTTCTTT.

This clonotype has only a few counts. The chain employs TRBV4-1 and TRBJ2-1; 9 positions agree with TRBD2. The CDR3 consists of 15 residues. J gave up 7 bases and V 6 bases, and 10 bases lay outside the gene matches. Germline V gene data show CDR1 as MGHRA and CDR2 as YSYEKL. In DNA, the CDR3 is TGCGCCAGCAGGTGGGCGGGGGGGCCCAAGAATGAGCAGTTCTTC. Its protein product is CASRWAGGPKNEQFF.

CDR3 sequence (DNA): TGTGCCAGCAGTTCACCGGGGCTCCGAGGGGTCAATGAGCAGTTCTTC. Its protein product is CASSSPGLRGVNEQFF. This sequence joins TRBV28 and TRBJ2-1; D tentatively reads TRBD1 or TRBD2 (5 bases each). Trimming left V 4 bases short and J 6 bases short, with 19 bases between. The CDR3 is 16 residues long. CDR1 and CDR2 from the germline V gene are MDHEN and SYDVKM.

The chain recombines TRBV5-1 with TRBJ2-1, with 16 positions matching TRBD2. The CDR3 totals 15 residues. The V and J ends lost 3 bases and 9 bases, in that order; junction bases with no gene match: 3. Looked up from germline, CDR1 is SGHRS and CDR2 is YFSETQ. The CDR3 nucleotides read TGCGCCAGCAGCTGGGGGACTAGCGGGGGGGGTGAGCAGTTCTTC. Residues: CASSWGTSGGGEQFF.

The CDR3 DNA is TGTGCCAGCAGCTTGAGCGGGAGGGCAGAGACCCAGTTCTTC. Its translation: CASSLSGRAETQFF. J is TRBJ2-5 and V is TRBV7-2; 10 bases fit TRBD2. The DNA matches TRBJ2-1 better at its end, which makes the J call doubtful. The length of the CDR3 is 14 residues. Germline loops: CDR1 SGHTA, CDR2 FQGNSA.

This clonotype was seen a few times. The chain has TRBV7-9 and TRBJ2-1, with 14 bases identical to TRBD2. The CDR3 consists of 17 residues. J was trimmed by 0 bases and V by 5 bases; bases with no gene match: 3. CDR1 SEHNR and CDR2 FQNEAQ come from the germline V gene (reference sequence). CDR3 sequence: CASSPGTSGGSYNEQFF. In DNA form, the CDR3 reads TGTGCCAGCAGCCCCGGGACTAGCGGGGGCTCCTACAATGAGCAGTTCTTC. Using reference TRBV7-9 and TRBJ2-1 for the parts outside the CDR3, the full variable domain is DTGVSQNPRHKITKRGQNVTFRCDPISEHNRLYWYRQTLGQGPEFLTYFQNEAQLEKSRLLSDRFSAERPKGSFSTLEIQRTEQGDSAMYLCASSPGTSGGSYNEQFFGPGTRLTVL.

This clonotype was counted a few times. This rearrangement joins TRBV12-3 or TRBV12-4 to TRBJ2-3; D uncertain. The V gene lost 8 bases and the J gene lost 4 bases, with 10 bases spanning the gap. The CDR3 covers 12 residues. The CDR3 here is CASAQAADTQYF. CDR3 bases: TGTGCCAGCGCCCAGGCCGCAGATACGCAGTATTTT.

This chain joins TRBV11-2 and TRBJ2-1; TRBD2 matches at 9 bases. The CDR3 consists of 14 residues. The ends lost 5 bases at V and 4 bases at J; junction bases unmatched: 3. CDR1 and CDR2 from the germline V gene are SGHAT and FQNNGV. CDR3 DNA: TGTGCCAGCAGCCACAGCGGGGGGTACAATGAGCAGTTCTTC. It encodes CASSHSGGYNEQFF.

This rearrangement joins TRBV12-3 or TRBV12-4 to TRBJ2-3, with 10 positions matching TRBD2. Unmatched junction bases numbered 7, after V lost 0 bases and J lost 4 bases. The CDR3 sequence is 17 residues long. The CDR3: CASSLAEGGLAPDTQYF. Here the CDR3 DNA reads TGTGCCAGCAGTTTAGCGGAGGGGGGACTAGCGCCAGATACGCAGTATTTT.

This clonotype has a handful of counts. DNA of the CDR3: TGTGCCAGCAGCTTAGGGGTTAGGCCCTCGTACAATGAGCAGTTCTTC. Translated, it gives CASSLGVRPSYNEQFF. The chain links TRBV7-8 to TRBJ2-1; D is undetermined. Germline V gene data show CDR1 as SGHVS and CDR2 as FQNEAQ. This CDR3 has 16 amino acids. Trimming took off 1 base at V and 4 bases at J, with 14 bases between the two ends. Filled out from reference TRBV7-8 and TRBJ2-1, the complete variable domain reads GAGVSQSPRYKVAKRGQDVALRCDPISGHVSLFWYQQALGQGPEFLTYFQNEAQLDKSGLPSDRFFAERPEGSVSTLKIQRTQQEDSAVYLCASSLGVRPSYNEQFFGPGTRLTVL.

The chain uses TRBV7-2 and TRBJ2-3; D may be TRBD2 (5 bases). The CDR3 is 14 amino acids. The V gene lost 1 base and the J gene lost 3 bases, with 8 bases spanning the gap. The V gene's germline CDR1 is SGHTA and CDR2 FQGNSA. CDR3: CASSLERLTDTQYF. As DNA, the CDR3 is TGTGCCAGCAGCTTAGAGCGGCTGACAGATACGCAGTATTTT.

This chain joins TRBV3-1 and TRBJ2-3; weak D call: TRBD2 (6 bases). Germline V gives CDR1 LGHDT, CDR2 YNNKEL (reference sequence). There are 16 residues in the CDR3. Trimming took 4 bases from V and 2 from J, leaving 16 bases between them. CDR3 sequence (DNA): TGTGCCAGCAGCCCGCTGGGGGACTCCTTCACAGATACGCAGTATTTT. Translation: CASSPLGDSFTDTQYF.

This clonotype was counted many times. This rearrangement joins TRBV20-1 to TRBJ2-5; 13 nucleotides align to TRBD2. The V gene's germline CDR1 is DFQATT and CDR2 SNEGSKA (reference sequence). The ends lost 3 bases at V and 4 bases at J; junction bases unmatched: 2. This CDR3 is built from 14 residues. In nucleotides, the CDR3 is TGCAGTGCTAGGACTAGCGGGAGGTTAGAGACCCAGTACTTC. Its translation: CSARTSGRLETQYF.

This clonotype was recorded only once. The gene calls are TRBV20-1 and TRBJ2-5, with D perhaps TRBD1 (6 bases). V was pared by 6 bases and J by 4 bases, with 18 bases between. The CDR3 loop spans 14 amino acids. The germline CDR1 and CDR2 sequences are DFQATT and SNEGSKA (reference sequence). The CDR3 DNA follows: TGCAGTGCCCGCGCGTCGCAGGGGCGAGAGACCCAGTACTTC. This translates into CSARASQGRETQYF.

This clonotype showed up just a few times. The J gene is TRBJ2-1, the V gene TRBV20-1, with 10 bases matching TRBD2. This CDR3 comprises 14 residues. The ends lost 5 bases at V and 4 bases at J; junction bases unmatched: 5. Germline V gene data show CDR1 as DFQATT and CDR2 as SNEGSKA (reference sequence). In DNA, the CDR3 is TGCAGTGCTTTAGCGGGAGGAGGATACAATGAGCAGTTCTTC. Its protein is CSALAGGGYNEQFF.

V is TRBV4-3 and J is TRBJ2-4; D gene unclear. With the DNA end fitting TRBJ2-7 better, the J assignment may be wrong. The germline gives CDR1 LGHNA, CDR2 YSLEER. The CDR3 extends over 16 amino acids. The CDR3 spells CASSQELTGGTYEQYF. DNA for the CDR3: TGCGCCAGCAGCCAGGAATTGACTGGCGGCACCTACGAGCAGTACTTC.

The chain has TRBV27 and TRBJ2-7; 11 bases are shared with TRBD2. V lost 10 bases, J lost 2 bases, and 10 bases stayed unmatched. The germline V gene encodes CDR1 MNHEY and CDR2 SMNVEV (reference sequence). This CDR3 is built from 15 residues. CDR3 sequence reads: CATRPSGRNTYEQYF. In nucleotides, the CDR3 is TGTGCCACTCGACCTAGCGGGAGGAACACCTACGAGCAGTACTTC.

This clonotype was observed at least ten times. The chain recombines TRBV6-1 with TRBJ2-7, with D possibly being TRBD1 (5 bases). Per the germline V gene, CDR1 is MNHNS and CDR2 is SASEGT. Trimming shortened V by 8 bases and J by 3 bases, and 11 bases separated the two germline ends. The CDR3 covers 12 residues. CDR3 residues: CASGADLYEQYF. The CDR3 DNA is TGTGCCAGCGGGGCAGACCTCTACGAGCAGTACTTC.

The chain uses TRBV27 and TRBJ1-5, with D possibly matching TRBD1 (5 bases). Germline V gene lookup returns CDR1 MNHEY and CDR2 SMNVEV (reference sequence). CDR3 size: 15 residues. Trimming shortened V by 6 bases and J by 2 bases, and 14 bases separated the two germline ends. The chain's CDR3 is CASSLGAIGNQPQHF. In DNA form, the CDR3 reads TGTGCCAGCAGCCTAGGGGCGATCGGCAATCAGCCCCAGCATTTT.

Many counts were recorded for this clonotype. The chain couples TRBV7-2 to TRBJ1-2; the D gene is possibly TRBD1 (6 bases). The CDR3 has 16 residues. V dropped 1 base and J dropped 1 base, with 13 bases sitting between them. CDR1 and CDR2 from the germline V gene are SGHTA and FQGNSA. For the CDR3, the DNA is TGTGCCAGCAGCTTAGGCCCCAGGGGCCTTAACTATGGCTACACCTTC. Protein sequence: CASSLGPRGLNYGYTF.

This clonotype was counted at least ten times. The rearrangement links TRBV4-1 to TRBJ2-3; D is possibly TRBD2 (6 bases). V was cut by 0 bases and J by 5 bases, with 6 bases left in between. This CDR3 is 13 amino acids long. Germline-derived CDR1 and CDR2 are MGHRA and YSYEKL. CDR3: CASSQEGGDTQYF. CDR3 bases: TGCGCCAGCAGCCAAGAGGGGGGAGATACGCAGTATTTT.

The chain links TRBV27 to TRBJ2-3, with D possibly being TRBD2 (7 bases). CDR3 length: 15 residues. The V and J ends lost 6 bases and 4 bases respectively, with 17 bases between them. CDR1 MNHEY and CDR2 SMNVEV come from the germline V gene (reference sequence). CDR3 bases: TGTGCCAGCAGGCAGGGAGGAGGGGGGGCAGATACGCAGTATTTT. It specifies CASRQGGGGADTQYF.